This record concerns one T cell receptor beta chain sequence. Its specificity is unknown. The sequenced fragment ends 3 residues before the CDR3 boundary, so the rest is inferred from the germline J gene. The entry originates in a study of T cells in women clearing cervical HPV infection. Trimming cost V 6 bases and J 2 bases, with 14 bases left between them. In germline, CDR1 is MDHEN, CDR2 SYDVKM. The CDR3 runs 15 residues. Study-wide results and caveats: Unknown T-cell numbers per sample may underlie the richness differences.

Average input was around 1,200 ng genomic DNA for immunoSEQ TCR beta CDR3 amplification. Libraries were prepared by immunoSEQ multiplex PCR; TCRdb keeps only in-frame clonotypes and omits some of them. The table counts tens of thousands of clones; around 6.6% lies in the top ten. This sequence joins TRBV28 and TRBJ1-5, with D uncertain. This TCR came from a woman aged 18 to 75 with a cervical HPV16 infection that either progressed to CIN3+ or cleared (not recorded which). Sequenced material: blood buffy coat. CDR3 DNA, as far as it was read: TGTGCCAGCAGCCCAAAGGGCCAAGGCAATCAGCCC. This codes for CASSPKGQGNQP. The whole CDR3 region reads CASSPKGQGNQPQHF.